Sequencing of this T cell receptor beta chain was carried out in a study of glioma-infiltrating T cells (dated by TCRdb to about 2016). Background on the whole study: The study sequenced TCR alpha- and beta-chain repertoires from glioma tissue, from non-neoplastic brain tissue and from matched peripheral blood mononuclear cells. To gauge divergence between tissue and blood T-cell populations, every tissue-infiltrating repertoire was compared against the peripheral blood repertoire from the same patient. The paired cohort comprised three low-grade glioma patients, 7 or 8 primary glioblastoma patients and three non-glioma patients contributing non-neoplastic brain tissue.

Overall study results and their limits: Group comparisons rested on small numbers: three non-neoplastic, three low-grade glioma and eight glioblastoma patients. VJ-independent divergence between tissue and blood was lower than expected in non-neoplastic patients but higher than expected in all gliomas, particularly low-grade gliomas. Very few CDR3 sequences were found to be shared between tissue and blood, and this scarcity was attributed to high CDR3 diversity and limited sampling.

The iRepertoire nested amplicon-rescue multiplex PCR (arm-PCR) platform was used to amplify TCR alpha and beta CDR3 regions from RNA. The input for one-step reverse transcription and amplification was roughly 85-400 ng of either tissue mRNA or PBMC total RNA. Following bead purification, Illumina adapters were added by a secondary multiplex PCR, and libraries between 200 and 400 bp were gel-purified. Internal 6-nucleotide barcodes were carried by the libraries and were used for demultiplexing. The libraries were sequenced on an Illumina MiSeq using 2x220 or 2x250 nucleotide paired-end reads. Regarding the original processing steps: Paired reads were merged using FLASH 1.2.11 and were aligned to the GRCh37 human genome using BWA-MEM, after which TRA and TRB reads were extracted. For V and J assignment, an IMGT-derived reference of cassette sequences and CDR3 motifs that included pseudogenes was used. Reads were translated in three frames, and productive CDR3s were defined as those with a C...FGXG motif and no stop codons. A clonotype was defined as a unique combination of a V-J cassette pair and a CDR3 amino acid sequence. Hamming distance filtering was applied to reads, with thresholds set by the sequence error rate of each sample in mapped regions. TCRdb trimmed public reads at Q25 via fastp, called clones via MiXCR and kept in-frame beta chains. All rows with the same CDR3 protein become a single entry with the most common DNA and genes. TCRdb, not the authors, supplied the V and J calls. For this sample the table gives over 130,000 distinct CDR3 sequences, of which more than 35% were detected only once. The top ten clonotypes cover more than 15% of the sample.

Comments on this clonotype: The specificity of this receptor is unknown. Base qualities are not at hand, and no much larger clone is one base apart.

At the junction V is shortened by 0 bases and J by 5 bases; bases outside the gene matches: 10. The germline V gene provides CDR1 LGHNT and CDR2 FRNRAP. From the cysteine up to the phenylalanine, the CDR3 has a length of 19 residues. The sequence is cut down to CDR3 DNA, 57 bases in frame from base 1. Here the chain combines TRBV12-5 and TRBJ2-2; 12 central nucleotides agree with TRBD2. What was sequenced was glioma tissue, nonneoplastic brain tissue, or PBMCs (not recorded which). This TCR came from a human donor with low-grade glioma or glioblastoma, undergoing nonglioma brain surgery, or in good health (not recorded which). CDR3 reads: CASGLVHPSGRAGTGELFF. In nucleotide form, the sequence is TGTGCTAGTGGTTTGGTACATCCTAGCGGGAGGGCCGGAACCGGGGAGCTGTTTTTT. Where the CDR3 stops, the reference TRBV12-5 and TRBJ2-2 genes take over; the full variable domain is DARVTQTPRHKVTEMGQEVTMRCQPILGHNTVFWYRQTMMQGLELLAYFRNRAPLDDSGMPKDRFSAEMPDATLATLKIQPSEPRDSAVYFCASGLVHPSGRAGTGELFFGEGSRLTVL.